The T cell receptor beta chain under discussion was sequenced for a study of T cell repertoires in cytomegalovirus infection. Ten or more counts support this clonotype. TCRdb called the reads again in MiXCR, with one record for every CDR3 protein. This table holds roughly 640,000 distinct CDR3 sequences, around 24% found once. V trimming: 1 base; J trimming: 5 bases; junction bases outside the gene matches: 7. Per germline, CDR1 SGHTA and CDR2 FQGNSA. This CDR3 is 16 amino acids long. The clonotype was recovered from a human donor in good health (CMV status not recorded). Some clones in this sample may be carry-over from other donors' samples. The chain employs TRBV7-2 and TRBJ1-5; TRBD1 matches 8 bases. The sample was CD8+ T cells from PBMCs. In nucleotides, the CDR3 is TGTGCCAGCAGCTTAGGTACAGGGGGATTAGATCAGCCCCAGCATTTT. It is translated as CASSLGTGGLDQPQHF.